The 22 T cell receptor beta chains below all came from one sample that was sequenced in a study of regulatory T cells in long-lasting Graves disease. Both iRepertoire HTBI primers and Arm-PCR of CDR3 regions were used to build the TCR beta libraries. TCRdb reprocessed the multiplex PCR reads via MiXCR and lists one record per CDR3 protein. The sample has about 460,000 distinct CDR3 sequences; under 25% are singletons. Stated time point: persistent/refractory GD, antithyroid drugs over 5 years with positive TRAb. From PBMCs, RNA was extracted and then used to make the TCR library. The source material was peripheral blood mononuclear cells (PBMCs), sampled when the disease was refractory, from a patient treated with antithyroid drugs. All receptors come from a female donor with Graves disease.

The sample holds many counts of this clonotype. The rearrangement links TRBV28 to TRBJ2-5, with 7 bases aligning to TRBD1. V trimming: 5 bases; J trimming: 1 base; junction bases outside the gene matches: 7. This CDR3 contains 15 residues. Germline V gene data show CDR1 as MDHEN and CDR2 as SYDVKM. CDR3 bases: TGTGCCAGCAGTCCCCCTGCAGGGGGCCAAGAGACCCAGTACTTC. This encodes CASSPPAGGQETQYF.

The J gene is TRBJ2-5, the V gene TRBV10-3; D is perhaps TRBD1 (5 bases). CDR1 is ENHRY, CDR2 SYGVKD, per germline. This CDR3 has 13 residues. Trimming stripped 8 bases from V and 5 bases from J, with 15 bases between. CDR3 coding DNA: TGTGCCATCGGGGCGGCGGCTACGGAGACCCAGTACTTC. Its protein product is CAIGAAATETQYF.

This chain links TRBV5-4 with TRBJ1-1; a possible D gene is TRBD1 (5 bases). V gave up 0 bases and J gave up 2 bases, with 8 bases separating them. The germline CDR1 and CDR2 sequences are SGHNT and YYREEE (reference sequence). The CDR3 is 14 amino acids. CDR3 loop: CASSLGQYNTEAFF. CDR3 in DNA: TGTGCCAGCAGCTTGGGACAGTACAACACTGAAGCTTTCTTT.

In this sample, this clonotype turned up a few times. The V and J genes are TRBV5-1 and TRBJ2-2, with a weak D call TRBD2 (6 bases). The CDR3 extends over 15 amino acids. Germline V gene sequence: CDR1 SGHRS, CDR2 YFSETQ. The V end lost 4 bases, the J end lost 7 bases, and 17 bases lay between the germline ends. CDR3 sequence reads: CASSPQPGADGELFF. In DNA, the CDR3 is TGCGCCAGCAGCCCCCAACCGGGAGCGGACGGGGAGCTGTTTTTT. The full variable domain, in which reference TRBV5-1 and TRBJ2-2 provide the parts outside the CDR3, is KAGVTQTPRYLIKTRGQQVTLSCSPISGHRSVSWYQQTPGQGLQFLFEYFSETQRNKGNFPGRFSGRQFSNSRSEMNVSTLELGDSALYLCASSPQPGADGELFFGEGSRLTVL.

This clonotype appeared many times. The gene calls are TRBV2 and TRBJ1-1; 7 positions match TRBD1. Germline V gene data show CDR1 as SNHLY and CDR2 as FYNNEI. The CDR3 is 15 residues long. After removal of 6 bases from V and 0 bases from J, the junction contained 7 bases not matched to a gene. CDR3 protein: CASRASGTVNTEAFF. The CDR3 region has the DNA TGTGCCAGCAGGGCCTCCGGGACAGTGAACACTGAAGCTTTCTTT.

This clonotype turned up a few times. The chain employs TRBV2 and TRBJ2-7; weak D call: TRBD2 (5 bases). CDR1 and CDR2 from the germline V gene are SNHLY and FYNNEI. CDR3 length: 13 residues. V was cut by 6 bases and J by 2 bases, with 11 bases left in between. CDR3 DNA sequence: TGTGCCAGCAGACGCCTCGGGGCCTACGAGCAGTACTTC. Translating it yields CASRRLGAYEQYF.

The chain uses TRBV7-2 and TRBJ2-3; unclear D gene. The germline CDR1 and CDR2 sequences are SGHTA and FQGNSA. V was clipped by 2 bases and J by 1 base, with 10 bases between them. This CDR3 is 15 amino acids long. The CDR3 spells CASSLFLERTDTQYF. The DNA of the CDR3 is TGTGCCAGCAGCTTATTTCTGGAGCGCACAGATACGCAGTATTTT.

This CDR3 is CASSPLNIQYF. The CDR3 DNA sequence: TGTGCCAGCAGCCCTTTGAACATTCAGTACTTC. This chain uses TRBV7-9 with TRBJ2-4; D not resolved. The CDR3 is 11 residues long. Germline loops: CDR1 SEHNR, CDR2 FQNEAQ (reference sequence). Trimming removed 5 bases at V and 7 bases at J, with 6 bases between.

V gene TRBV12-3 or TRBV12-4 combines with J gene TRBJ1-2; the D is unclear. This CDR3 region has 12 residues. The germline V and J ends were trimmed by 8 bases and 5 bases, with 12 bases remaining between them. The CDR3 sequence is CASGLWGYGYTF. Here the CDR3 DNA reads TGTGCCAGCGGCCTGTGGGGTTATGGCTACACCTTC.

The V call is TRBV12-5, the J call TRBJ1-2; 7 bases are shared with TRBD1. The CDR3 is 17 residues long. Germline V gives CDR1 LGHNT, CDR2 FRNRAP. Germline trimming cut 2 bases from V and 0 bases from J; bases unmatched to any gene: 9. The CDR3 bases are TGTGCTAGTGGTTTGACTCCTGGGACAGCGGCTAACTATGGCTACACCTTC. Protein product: CASGLTPGTAANYGYTF.

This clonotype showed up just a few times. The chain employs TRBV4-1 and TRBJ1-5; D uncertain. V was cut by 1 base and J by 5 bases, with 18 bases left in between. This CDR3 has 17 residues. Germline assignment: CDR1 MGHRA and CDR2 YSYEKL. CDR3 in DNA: TGCGCCAGCAGCCAAGTGGGTAGGGAGAGGTCTCATCAGCCCCAGCATTTT. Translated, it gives CASSQVGRERSHQPQHF.

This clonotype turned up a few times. The CDR3 DNA reads TGTGCCAGCACGACAGGGGGGTACAATGAGCAGTTCTTC. Residues: CASTTGGYNEQFF. V is TRBV28 and J is TRBJ2-1, with TRBD1 matching 9 bases. This CDR3 contains 13 residues. V shed 7 bases and J 4 bases; nucleotides not matched to a gene: 2. CDR1 MDHEN and CDR2 SYDVKM come from the germline V gene.

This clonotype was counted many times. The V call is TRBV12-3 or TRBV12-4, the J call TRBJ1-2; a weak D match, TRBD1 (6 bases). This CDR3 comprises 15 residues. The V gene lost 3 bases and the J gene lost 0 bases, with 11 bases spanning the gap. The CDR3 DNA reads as TGTGCCAGCAGTTTTGGGGGCAGAGCTAACTATGGCTACACCTTC. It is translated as CASSFGGRANYGYTF.

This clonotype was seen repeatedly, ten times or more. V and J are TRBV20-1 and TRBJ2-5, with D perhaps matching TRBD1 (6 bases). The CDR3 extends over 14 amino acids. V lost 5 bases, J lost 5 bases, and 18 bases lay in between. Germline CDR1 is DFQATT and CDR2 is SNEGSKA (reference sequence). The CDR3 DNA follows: TGCAGTGCTCCGAAGTTCAGGGGACGGGAGACCCAGTACTTC. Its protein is CSAPKFRGRETQYF.

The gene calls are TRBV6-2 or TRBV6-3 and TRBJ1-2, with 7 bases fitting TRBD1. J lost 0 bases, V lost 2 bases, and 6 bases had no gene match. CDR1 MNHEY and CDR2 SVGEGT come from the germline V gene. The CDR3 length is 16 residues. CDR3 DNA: TGTGCCAGCAGTTACAGTTGGAGGGGGCCTAACTATGGCTACACCTTC. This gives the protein CASSYSWRGPNYGYTF.

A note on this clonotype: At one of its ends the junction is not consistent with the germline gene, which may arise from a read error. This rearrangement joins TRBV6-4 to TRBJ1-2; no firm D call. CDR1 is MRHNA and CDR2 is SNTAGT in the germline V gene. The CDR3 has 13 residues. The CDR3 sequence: CAGSYSMRDGYTF. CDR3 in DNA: TGTGCCGGCAGTTACTCGATGAGAGATGGCTACACCTTC.

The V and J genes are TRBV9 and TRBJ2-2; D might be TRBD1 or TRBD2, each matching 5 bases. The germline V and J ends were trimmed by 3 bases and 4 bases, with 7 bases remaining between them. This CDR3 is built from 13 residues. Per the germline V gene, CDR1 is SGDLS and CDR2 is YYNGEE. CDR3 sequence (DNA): TGTGCCAGCAGCGGAGGGGCCACCGGGGAGCTGTTTTTT. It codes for CASSGGATGELFF.

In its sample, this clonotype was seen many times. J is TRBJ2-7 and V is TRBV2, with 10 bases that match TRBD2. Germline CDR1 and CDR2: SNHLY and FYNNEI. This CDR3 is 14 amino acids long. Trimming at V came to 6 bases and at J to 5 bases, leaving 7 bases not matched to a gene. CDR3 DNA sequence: TGTGCCAGCAGCGATCCGGGACTAGCGAACGAGCAGTACTTC. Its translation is CASSDPGLANEQYF.

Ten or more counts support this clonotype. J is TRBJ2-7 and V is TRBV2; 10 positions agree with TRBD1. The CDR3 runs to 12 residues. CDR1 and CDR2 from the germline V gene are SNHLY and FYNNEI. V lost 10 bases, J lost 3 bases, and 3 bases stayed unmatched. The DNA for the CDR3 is TGTGCCAACCGGGACAGGGGCTACGAGCAGTACTTC. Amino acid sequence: CANRDRGYEQYF.

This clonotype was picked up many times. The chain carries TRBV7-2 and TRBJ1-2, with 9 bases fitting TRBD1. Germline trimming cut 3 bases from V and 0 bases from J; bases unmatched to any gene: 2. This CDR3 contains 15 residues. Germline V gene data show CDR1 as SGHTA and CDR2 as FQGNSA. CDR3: CASSFRDRANYGYTF. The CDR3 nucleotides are TGTGCCAGCAGCTTCCGGGACAGGGCTAACTATGGCTACACCTTC.

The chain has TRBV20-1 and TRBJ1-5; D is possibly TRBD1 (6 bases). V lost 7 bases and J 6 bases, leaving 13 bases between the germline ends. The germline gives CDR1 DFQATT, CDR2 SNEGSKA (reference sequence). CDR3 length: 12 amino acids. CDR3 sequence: CSVSGERQPQHF. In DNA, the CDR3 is TGCAGTGTTTCAGGGGAACGTCAGCCCCAGCATTTT.

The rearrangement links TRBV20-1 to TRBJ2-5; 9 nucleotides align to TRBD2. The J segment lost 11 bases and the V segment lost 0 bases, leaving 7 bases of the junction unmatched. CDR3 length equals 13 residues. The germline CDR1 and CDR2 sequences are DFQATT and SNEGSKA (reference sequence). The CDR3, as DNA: TGCAGTGCTAGAGATGGGGCGGGGGGGCAACAGTACTTC. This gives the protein CSARDGAGGQQYF.